The 8 T cell receptor beta chains in this list originate from one sample, sequenced in a study of beta chain features in type 1 diabetes (dated by TCRdb to between 2018 and 2020). Library preparation employed the immunoSEQ multiplex PCR assay. The High Capacity cDNA Reverse Transcription Kit was used to reverse transcribe all of the isolated RNA, meaning that expressed TCRB transcripts were what got sequenced. TCRdb stores this immuneACCESS table with in-frame sequences only. Part of the clones is absent; in the studies checked, under half of the shortfall reflects unresolved V genes, and no reason is known for the rest. This sample holds roughly 300,000 clones; approximately 14% were observed only once. Approximately 6.7% of the sample belongs to the ten largest clones. Specimen: central memory CD4+ T cells from blood. The receptors were gathered from a man aged 25-45 years in good health.

A few counts support this clone. The chain combines TRBV2 with TRBJ2-7; D uncertain. The V end lost 6 bases, the J end lost 6 bases, and 9 bases lay between the germline ends. The CDR3 is 11 amino acids. CDR1 SNHLY and CDR2 FYNNEI come from the germline V gene. Here the CDR3 reads CASRGSSEQYF. The CDR3 DNA reads TGTGCCAGCAGGGGTTCTAGCGAGCAGTACTTC. The variable domain in full, completed from reference TRBV2 and TRBJ2-7, reads EPEVTQTPSHQVTQMGQEVILRCVPISNHLYFYWYRQILGQKVEFLVSFYNNEISEKSEIFDDQFSVERPDGSNFTLKIRSTKLEDSAMYFCASRGSSEQYFGPGTRLTVT.

The chain is built from TRBV7-9 and TRBJ2-7; D uncertain. V was clipped by 1 base and J by 7 bases, with 11 bases between them. The CDR3 totals 13 residues. Germline V gene sequence: CDR1 SEHNR, CDR2 FQNEAQ (reference sequence). The CDR3 DNA reads as TGTGCCAGCAGCTTAGTGAGAGGTGGTGAGCAGTACGTC. This encodes CASSLVRGGEQYV.

The rearrangement links TRBV6-5 to TRBJ1-5; D is possibly TRBD1 (6 bases). The V end was cut by 8 bases, the J end by 2 bases, with 10 bases between. This CDR3 has 13 residues. CDR1 MNHEY and CDR2 SVGAGI come from the germline V gene. Here the CDR3 reads CASLRGGNQPQHF. The CDR3 DNA sequence: TGTGCCAGCCTTAGGGGGGGCAATCAGCCCCAGCATTTT.

There are a few counts of this clone. The chain couples TRBV15 to TRBJ2-2, with D unresolved. CDR3 length: 14 residues. Trimming removed 1 base at V and 7 bases at J, with 10 bases between. Germline-derived CDR1 and CDR2 are LNHNV and YYDKDF (reference sequence). The CDR3 DNA is TGTGCCACCAGCAGAGGCGAAACGGACGGGGAGCTGTTTTTT. This codes for CATSRGETDGELFF.

This clone turned up a few times. At one of its ends the junction is not consistent with the germline gene, which may arise from a read error. This sample includes further DNA sequences coding for the same CDR3. The chain carries TRBV6-1 and TRBJ1-2; D not certain. Germline-derived CDR1 and CDR2 are MNHNS and SASEGT. CDR3 length equals 14 residues. For the CDR3, the DNA is TGTGCCAGCAGCGAAGCTGGATCTGGCTATGGCTACACCTTC. Protein product: CASSEAGSGYGYTF.

This clone was counted between two and nine times. The CDR3 coding sequence is TGTGCCAGCAGTGACTCCGGACCATCAGATACGCAGTATTTT. It codes for CASSDSGPSDTQYF. The chain links TRBV6-4 to TRBJ2-3; D gene unclear. Trimming stripped 0 bases from V and 4 bases from J, with 8 bases between. Germline-derived CDR1 and CDR2 are MRHNA and SNTAGT. There are 14 residues in the CDR3.

This clone was seen only a few times. This rearrangement joins TRBV11-2 to TRBJ2-1, with D perhaps TRBD2 (5 bases). The length of the CDR3 is 13 residues. The germline V and J ends were trimmed by 2 bases and 9 bases, with 11 bases remaining between them. Germline CDR1 SGHAT, CDR2 FQNNGV. The CDR3 spells CASSLLAAAEQFF. DNA of the CDR3: TGTGCCAGCAGCTTATTAGCAGCGGCTGAGCAGTTCTTC.

The chain employs TRBV18 and TRBJ2-5; D ambiguous. V was cut by 5 bases and J by 1 base, with 11 bases left in between. The length of the CDR3 is 14 residues. Germline CDR1 KGHSH, CDR2 LQKENI. CDR3 sequence (DNA): TGTGCCAGCTCAAGGGATGCTCTCCAAGAGACCCAGTACTTC. Its protein product is CASSRDALQETQYF.